The entry that follows covers one TCR beta chain sequence. The entry originates in a study of blood T cell repertoires in COVID-19. In the study's own analysis: From reference gene primer amplification, estimates of nucleated cell counts were derived. Repertoires were generated with immunoSEQ multiplex PCR, while TCRdb's copy carries only in-frame clones and drops some. V, J and clone size were drawn from that table, and D and trimming were deduced from the DNA. Of a few hundred thousand clones listed, approximately 86% are singletons. V was pared by 0 bases and J by 0 bases, with 7 bases between. CDR3 length: 16 amino acids. CDR1 is SGHDT and CDR2 is YYEEEE in the germline V gene.

The sequencing sample was made of peripheral blood. This clonotype was sampled from a woman in her twenties or thirties who had recovered from COVID-19. J is TRBJ2-6 and V is TRBV5-6, with unresolved D. CDR3 in amino acids: CASSLGVGSGANVLTF. In nucleotides, the CDR3 is TGTGCCAGCAGCTTGGGCGTTGGCTCTGGGGCCAACGTCCTGACTTTC.